Listed below are T cell receptor beta chains from one sample, sequenced in a study of blood T cell repertoires in COVID-19. Profiling relied on immunoSEQ multiplex PCR, and the TCRdb table lists in-frame clones only, not all of them. The sample comprises around 400,000 clones, more than 70% of which are singletons, and 8.5% to 12% rests with the top ten. Sequenced: peripheral blood. Receptors were obtained from a woman aged 25 to 39 with COVID-19, enrolled during active disease. The CDR3 runs from the conserved cysteine through the conserved F or W. A D gene is named only where the DNA matches it firmly. Only part of the rows carry a size: once, few, many, or a class if the clone is expanded.

- | - | TRBJ1-5 | TRBV5-1 | 16 | TGCGCCAGCAGCTTGGGGAATGCAGGCCGTTGGCAGCCCCAGCATTTT | CASSLGNAGRWQPQHF
few | - | TRBJ1-1 | TRBV19 | 14 | TGTGCCAGTAGCCTCCGTACAGCGAACACTGAAGCTTTCTTT | CASSLRTANTEAFF
- | TRBD1 | TRBJ1-2 | TRBV10-3 | 16 | TGTGCCATCAGTGTCGCAGCGGAAACAGGGGAGGATGGCTACACCTTC | CAISVAAETGEDGYTF
- | TRBD2 | TRBJ2-1 | TRBV24-1 | 15 | TGTGCCACCAGTAGACCGGGACTAGCGGGCAATGAGCAGTTCTTC | CATSRPGLAGNEQFF
- | TRBD2 | TRBJ2-2 | TRBV25-1 | 16 | TGTGCCAGCAGTAAAGGTAGCGGGGCGAACACCGGGGAGCTGTTTTTT | CASSKGSGANTGELFF
- | - | TRBJ2-3 | TRBV1 | 10 | TGCACCAGCAGCCAAGAGTCAGGGTATTTT | CTSSQESGYF
- | - | TRBJ2-7 | TRBV24-1 | 15 | TGTGCCACCAGTGATTCCTCGACAGGACCCTACGAGCAGTACTTC | CATSDSSTGPYEQYF
- | TRBD2 | TRBJ2-1 | TRBV5-1 | 17 | TGCGCCAGCAGCTTGGGGACCGGGACTAGCAGAGACAATGAGCAGTTCTTC | CASSLGTGTSRDNEQFF
- | TRBD1 | TRBJ1-4 | TRBV6-5 | 16 | TGTGCCAGCAGTTCCACAGGGGGCGCAACTAATGAAAAACTGTTTTTT | CASSSTGGATNEKLFF
- | - | TRBJ2-1 | TRBV29-1 | 15 | TGCAGCGTTGAGAGCGGGCTCAGGGACTACAATGAGCAGTTCTTC | CSVESGLRDYNEQFF
- | - | TRBJ1-4 | TRBV7-9 | 14 | TGTGCCAGCAGCCGACGGGATCTGATTGAAAAACTGTTTTTT | CASSRRDLIEKLFF
- | - | TRBJ2-1 | TRBV4-1 | 13 | TGCGCCAGCAGCCAAGACGAGAGGTATGAGCAGTTCTTC | CASSQDERYEQFF
- | TRBD2 | TRBJ2-3 | TRBV25-1 | 18 | TGTGCCAGCAGTGATCGGACTAGCGGGGGGTCTAGCACAGATACGCAGTATTTT | CASSDRTSGGSSTDTQYF
- | - | TRBJ2-2 | TRBV20-1 | 14 | TGCAGTGCTAGTCCGCTAGAGGGTACCGGGGAGCTGTTTTTT | CSASPLEGTGELFF
- | TRBD1 | TRBJ2-5 | TRBV29-1 | 12 | TGCAGCGCCGACAGGGGTGGAGAGACCCAGTACTTC | CSADRGGETQYF
once | TRBD1 | TRBJ2-7 | TRBV7-2 | 15 | TGTGCCAGCAGCTCCCAGACAGGGGCCACCTACGAGCAGTACTTC | CASSSQTGATYEQYF
- | TRBD2 | TRBJ2-2 | TRBV14 | 15 | TGTGCCAGCAGCCAAGATCCCGGGAGGGCCGGGGAGCTGTTTTTT | CASSQDPGRAGELFF
- | - | TRBJ1-1 | TRBV28 | 13 | TGTGCCAGCAGGAGGGTTAGGAACACTGAAGCTTTCTTT | CASRRVRNTEAFF
- | TRBD2 | TRBJ2-5 | TRBV3-1/TRBV3-2 | 14 | TGTGCCAGCAGCCCACGACTAGCAGGCGAGACCCAGTACTTC | CASSPRLAGETQYF
- | TRBD1 | TRBJ1-1 | TRBV6-6 | 16 | TGTGCCAGAGAAACGGGGACAGGGCTGGCGAACACTGAAGCTTTCTTT | CARETGTGLANTEAFF
- | TRBD2 | TRBJ2-7 | TRBV30 | 12 | TGTGCCTGGAGCACCGGGGGGTACGAGCAGTACTTC | CAWSTGGYEQYF
- | - | TRBJ2-7 | TRBV19 | 14 | TGTGCCAGTAGTAGAGACAGCGGACCCGCCGAGCAGTACTTC | CASSRDSGPAEQYF
- | - | TRBJ1-5 | TRBV19 | 16 | TGTGCCAGTAGTATATTCGACGGCCGAGGGAATCAGCCCCAGCATTTT | CASSIFDGRGNQPQHF
- | TRBD2 | TRBJ2-3 | TRBV6-7 | 18 | TGTGCCAGCAGTTGGAGACTAGCGGGACGCCAATACACAGATACGCAGTATTTT | CASSWRLAGRQYTDTQYF
- | TRBD1 | TRBJ2-1 | TRBV7-8 | 15 | TGTGCCAGCAGCCCTCAGGGGGCGAACTACAATGAGCAGTTCTTC | CASSPQGANYNEQFF
- | TRBD1 | TRBJ2-3 | TRBV7-9 | 14 | TGTGCCAGCAGCCTACAGGGGAGCACAGATACGCAGTATTTT | CASSLQGSTDTQYF
- | - | TRBJ1-6 | TRBV19 | 15 | TGTGCCAGTAGTATAGACCCGGGGTTCGGCTCACCCCTCCACTTT | CASSIDPGFGSPLHF
- | TRBD2 | TRBJ2-2 | TRBV7-7 | 15 | TGTGCTAGCAGCCCCGGGACTAGCGGGAGTGGGGAGCTGTTTTTT | CASSPGTSGSGELFF
once | TRBD1 | TRBJ1-1 | TRBV6-5 | 14 | TGTGCCAGCAGGAACAGGGGTCTGAACACTGAAGCTTTCTTT | CASRNRGLNTEAFF
- | TRBD2 | TRBJ2-3 | TRBV5-3 | 15 | TGTGCCAGAAGCGGGGGACTAGCGAGCACAGATACGCAGTATTTT | CARSGGLASTDTQYF
- | TRBD2 | TRBJ2-1 | TRBV30 | 21 | TGTGCCTGGAGTGTACCCGGACTAGCGGGAGCAGCTCGTAGCTCCTACAATGAGCAGTTCTTC | CAWSVPGLAGAARSSYNEQFF
- | - | TRBJ2-6 | TRBV28 | 15 | TGTGCCAGCAGCCGGGATTTCTCTGGGGCCAACGTCCTGACTTTC | CASSRDFSGANVLTF
- | - | TRBJ2-5 | TRBV28 | 13 | TGTGCCAGCAGTCCAAGCCGTGTCGAGACCCAGTACTTC | CASSPSRVETQYF
once | - | TRBJ2-7 | TRBV7-6 | 15 | TGTGCCAGCAGCTTAGGGACAGGGAGGGGATACGAGCAGTACTTC | CASSLGTGRGYEQYF
- | - | TRBJ1-2 | TRBV5-1 | 15 | TGCGCCAGCAGCTCAGCCGGGAGCTTACTACTTGGCTACACCTTC | CASSSAGSLLLGYTF
- | TRBD1 | TRBJ2-5 | TRBV6-5 | 14 | TGTGCCAGCAGGCCTCCGGGACAGGGAAGGACCCAGTACTTC | CASRPPGQGRTQYF
- | - | TRBJ1-2 | TRBV7-8 | 15 | TGTGCCAGCAGCTTAGAGGGCAGGGTTAACTATGGCTACACCTTC | CASSLEGRVNYGYTF
- | TRBD2 | TRBJ2-7 | TRBV2 | 13 | TGTGCCAGCCAGGCGGGAGTGGCTTGGGAGCAGTACTTC | CASQAGVAWEQYF
- | TRBD2 | TRBJ2-1 | TRBV14 | 18 | TGTGCCAGCAGCCAAGAGTTCTGGGTGGCGGGAGCTATAAATGAGCAGTTCTTC | CASSQEFWVAGAINEQFF
- | - | TRBJ2-1 | TRBV7-9 | 14 | TGTGCCAGCAGCTTACCGGGACAATACAATGAGCAGTTCTTC | CASSLPGQYNEQFF
- | - | TRBJ2-7 | TRBV6-5 | 15 | TGTGCCAGCAGGGTGGGGGGAAGGAGCTCCTACGAGCAGTACTTC | CASRVGGRSSYEQYF
- | TRBD1 | TRBJ1-5 | TRBV30 | 12 | TGTGCCTCGGGACAGGGGATTTGGCCCCAGCATTTT | CASGQGIWPQHF
- | - | TRBJ1-2 | TRBV7-9 | 13 | TGTGCCAGCAGCTCCACGGAGAGCCCTGGCTACACCTTC | CASSSTESPGYTF
- | - | TRBJ1-1 | TRBV10-2 | 13 | TGCGCCAGCAACCAGATTGCGGGACTTGAAGCTTTCTTT | CASNQIAGLEAFF
- | - | TRBJ2-7 | TRBV25-1 | 14 | TGTGCCAGCAGTCCCACGGGTCCTTCCTACGAGCAGTACTTC | CASSPTGPSYEQYF
few | TRBD2 | TRBJ2-3 | TRBV7-3 | 16 | TGTGCCAGCAGCTCCGGACTAGCGGGTAGCACAGATACGCAGTATTTT | CASSSGLAGSTDTQYF
many | TRBD2 | TRBJ2-1 | TRBV6-4 | 15 | TGTGCCAGCAGAGGGACTAGCGGCCTATACAATGAGCAGTTCTTC | CASRGTSGLYNEQFF
once | TRBD2 | TRBJ2-7 | TRBV19 | 16 | TGTGCCAGTAGTAGCCCACTAGCGGGAGGGACCTACGAGCAGTACTTC | CASSSPLAGGTYEQYF
- | TRBD2 | TRBJ2-1 | TRBV27 | 15 | TGTGCCAGCAGCCCGCTAGCGGGAGGGCCCAATGAGCAGTTCTTC | CASSPLAGGPNEQFF
- | TRBD1 | TRBJ2-7 | TRBV6-5 | 14 | TGTGCCAGCAAGTACAGGGGGCGGTCTTACGAGCAGTACTTC | CASKYRGRSYEQYF
- | TRBD1 | TRBJ1-6 | TRBV30 | 13 | TGTGCCTGGGGGGGACAGGGGAGCTCACCCCTCCACTTT | CAWGGQGSSPLHF
- | - | TRBJ2-2 | TRBV27 | 17 | TGTGCCAGCACCCCCGGACTACCTCGGAGCGACACCGGGGAGCTGTTTTTT | CASTPGLPRSDTGELFF
- | TRBD2 | TRBJ2-7 | TRBV28 | 15 | TGTGCCAGCAGGCCAACTAGCGGGAGACCCTACGAGCAGTACTTC | CASRPTSGRPYEQYF